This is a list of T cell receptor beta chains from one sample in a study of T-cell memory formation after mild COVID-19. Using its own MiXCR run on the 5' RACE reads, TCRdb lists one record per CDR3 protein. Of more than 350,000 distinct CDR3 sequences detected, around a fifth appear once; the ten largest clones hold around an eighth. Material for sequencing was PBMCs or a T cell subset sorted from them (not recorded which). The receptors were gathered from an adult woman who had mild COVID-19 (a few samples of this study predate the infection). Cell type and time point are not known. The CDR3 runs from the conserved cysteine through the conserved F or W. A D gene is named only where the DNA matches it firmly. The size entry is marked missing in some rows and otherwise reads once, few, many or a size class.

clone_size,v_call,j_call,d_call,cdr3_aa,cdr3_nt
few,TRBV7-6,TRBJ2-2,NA,CASSPGRPTNTGELFF,TGTGCCAGCAGCCCCGGACGGCCTACGAACACCGGGGAGCTGTTTTTT
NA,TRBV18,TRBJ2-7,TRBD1,CASSLNGQGAFYEQYF,TGTGCCAGCTCGCTTAATGGACAGGGAGCATTCTACGAGCAGTACTTC
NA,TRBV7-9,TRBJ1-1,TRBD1,CASNSGSTGGSEAFF,TGTGCCAGCAACAGCGGGAGCACAGGGGGCTCTGAAGCTTTCTTT
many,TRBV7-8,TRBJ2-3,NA,CASSLGGGIKTDTQYF,TGTGCCAGCAGCTTAGGGGGCGGGATCAAAACAGATACGCAGTATTTT
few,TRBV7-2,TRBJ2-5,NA,CASSFSSKETQYF,TGTGCCAGCAGCTTTTCCAGCAAAGAGACCCAGTACTTC
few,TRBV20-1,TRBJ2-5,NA,CSAGDPLAETQYF,TGCAGTGCTGGGGACCCGTTAGCGGAGACCCAGTACTTC
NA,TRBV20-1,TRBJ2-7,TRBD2,CSARPPGGVNEQYF,TGCAGTGCTAGACCCCCGGGAGGGGTCAACGAGCAGTACTTC
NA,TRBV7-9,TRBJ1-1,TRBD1,CASSLDRASNTEAFF,TGTGCCAGCAGCCTTGACAGGGCATCGAACACTGAAGCTTTCTTT
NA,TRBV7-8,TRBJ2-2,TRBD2,CASSLGTSGYTGELFF,TGTGCCAGCAGCCTTGGGACTAGCGGATACACCGGGGAGCTGTTTTTT
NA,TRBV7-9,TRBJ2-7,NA,CASSPSVSSYEQYF,TGTGCCAGCAGCCCCTCGGTTAGCTCCTACGAGCAGTACTTC
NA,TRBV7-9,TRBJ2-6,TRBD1,CASSSLTGTGGSGANVLTF,TGTGCCAGCAGCTCCCTCACCGGGACAGGGGGTTCGGGGGCCAACGTCCTGACTTTC
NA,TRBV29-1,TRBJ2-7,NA,CSVLRHEQYF,TGCAGCGTTTTGCGGCACGAGCAGTACTTC
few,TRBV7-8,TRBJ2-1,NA,CASSLEPAVYNEQFF,TGTGCCAGCAGCTTAGAACCCGCCGTATACAATGAGCAGTTCTTC
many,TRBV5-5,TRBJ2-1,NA,CASSLGVTTNGEQFF,TGTGCCAGCAGCTTGGGTGTGACTACCAACGGGGAGCAGTTCTTC
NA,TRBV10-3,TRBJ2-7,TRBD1,CAISEPDRGLYEQYF,TGTGCCATCAGTGAGCCGGACAGGGGGCTCTACGAGCAGTACTTC
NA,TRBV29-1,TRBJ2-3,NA,CSVGRVGVWADTQYF,TGCAGCGTTGGCCGAGTTGGGGTTTGGGCAGATACGCAGTATTTT
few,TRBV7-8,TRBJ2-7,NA,CASSQRAGATYWAYEQYF,TGTGCCAGCAGCCAAAGGGCCGGGGCCACATATTGGGCCTACGAGCAGTACTTC
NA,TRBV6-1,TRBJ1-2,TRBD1,CASSEEGQGNSGYTF,TGTGCCAGCAGTGAGGAGGGACAGGGGAACAGTGGCTACACCTTC
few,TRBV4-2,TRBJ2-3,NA,CASSQDGSRGQADTQYF,TGTGCCAGCAGCCAAGACGGATCCCGGGGGCAAGCAGATACGCAGTATTTT
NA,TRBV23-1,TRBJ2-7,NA,CASSQLAGTLYEQYF,TGCGCCAGCAGTCAATTGGCAGGGACCCTCTACGAGCAGTACTTC
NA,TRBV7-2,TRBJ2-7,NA,CASSLDTGSYEQYF,TGTGCCAGCAGCTTAGATACCGGCTCCTACGAGCAGTACTTC
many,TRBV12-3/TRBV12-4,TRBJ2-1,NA,CASSRDKSGNEQFF,TGTGCCAGCAGCAGGGACAAGAGCGGCAATGAGCAGTTCTTC
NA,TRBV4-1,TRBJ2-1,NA,CASSQGGSGFYNEQFF,TGCGCCAGCAGCCAGGGCGGTTCGGGGTTTTACAATGAGCAGTTCTTC
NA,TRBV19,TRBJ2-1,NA,CAISESNYNEQFF,TGTGCCATCTCAGAGTCAAATTACAATGAGCAGTTCTTC
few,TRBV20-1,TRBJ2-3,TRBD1,CSARDGTGIDTQYF,TGCAGTGCTAGAGACGGGACAGGGATAGATACGCAGTATTTT
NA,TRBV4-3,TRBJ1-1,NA,CASSQDFTEAFF,TGCGCCAGCAGCCAAGATTTCACTGAAGCTTTCTTT
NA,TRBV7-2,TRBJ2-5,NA,CASSQQGLTGETQYF,TGTGCCAGCAGCCAACAGGGATTAACTGGGGAGACCCAGTACTTC
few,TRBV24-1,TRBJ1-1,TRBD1,CATSDPGTAEAFF,TGTGCCACCAGTGACCCTGGGACAGCAGAAGCTTTCTTT
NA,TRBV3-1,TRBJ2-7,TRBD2,CASSQGTSDYEQYF,TGTGCCAGCAGCCAGGGGACTAGCGACTACGAGCAGTACTTC
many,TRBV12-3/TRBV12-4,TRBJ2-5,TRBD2,CASRRSGGETQYF,TGTGCCAGCAGGAGGAGCGGGGGAGAGACCCAGTACTTC
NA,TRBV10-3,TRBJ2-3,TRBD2,CAIRLAGGPTDTQYF,TGTGCCATCCGACTAGCGGGGGGGCCTACAGATACGCAGTATTTT
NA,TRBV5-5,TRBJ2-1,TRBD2,CASSLLAGAPNEQFF,TGTGCCAGCAGCTTGCTTGCGGGAGCGCCCAATGAGCAGTTCTTC
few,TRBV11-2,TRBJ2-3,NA,CASSTTSTDTQYF,TGTGCCAGCAGCACGACTAGCACAGATACGCAGTATTTT
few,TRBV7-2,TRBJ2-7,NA,CASSLSRGRWYEQYF,TGTGCCAGCAGCTTATCGAGGGGTCGATGGTACGAGCAGTACTTC
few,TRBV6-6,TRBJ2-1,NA,CASSYLRVGEQFF,TGTGCCAGCAGTTACCTGAGGGTAGGTGAGCAGTTCTTC
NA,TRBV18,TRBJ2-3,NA,CASSSMNPRTDTQYF,TGTGCCAGCTCATCTATGAATCCTCGCACAGATACGCAGTATTTT
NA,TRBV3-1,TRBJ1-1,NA,CASSQGGLTNTEAFF,TGTGCCAGCAGCCAAGGTGGGTTAACGAACACTGAAGCTTTCTTT
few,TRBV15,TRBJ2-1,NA,CATSRDLRNNEQFF,TGTGCCACCAGCAGAGATTTGCGGAACAATGAGCAGTTCTTC
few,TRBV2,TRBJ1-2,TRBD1,CASISTGNYGYTF,TGTGCCAGCATTTCGACAGGGAACTATGGCTACACCTTC
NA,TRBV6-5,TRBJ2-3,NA,CASCKAGPPADTQYF,TGTGCCAGCTGTAAAGCGGGTCCGCCAGCAGATACGCAGTATTTT
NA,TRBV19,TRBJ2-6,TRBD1,CASRGQGAGANVLTF,TGTGCCAGTAGGGGACAGGGGGCCGGGGCCAACGTCCTGACTTTC
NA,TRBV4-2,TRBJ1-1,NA,CASSQDHSGAEAFF,TGTGCCAGCAGCCAAGATCATAGTGGTGCTGAAGCTTTCTTT
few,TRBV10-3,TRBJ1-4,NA,CAISVDPTNEKLFF,TGTGCCATCAGTGTTGACCCCACTAATGAAAAACTGTTTTTT
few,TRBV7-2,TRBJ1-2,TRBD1,CAISGTGANYGYTF,TGTGCCATATCGGGGACAGGAGCTAACTATGGCTACACCTTC
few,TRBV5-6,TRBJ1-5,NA,CASSLKGGYQPQHF,TGTGCCAGCAGCTTGAAGGGAGGCTATCAGCCCCAGCATTTT
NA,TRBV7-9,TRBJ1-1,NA,CASSPARWGESTEAFF,TGTGCCAGCAGCCCCGCTCGCTGGGGGGAGAGCACTGAAGCTTTCTTT
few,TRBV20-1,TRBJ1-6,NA,CSAVPPSYNSPLHF,TGCAGTGCCGTCCCGCCCTCCTATAATTCACCCCTCCACTTT
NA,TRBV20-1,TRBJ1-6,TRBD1,CSASRPGTGNSPLHF,TGCAGTGCTAGCAGACCGGGGACAGGGAATTCACCCCTCCACTTT
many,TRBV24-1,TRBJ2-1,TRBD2,CATSDHTSGRAYNEQFF,TGTGCCACCAGTGACCATACTAGCGGACGCGCCTACAATGAGCAGTTCTTC
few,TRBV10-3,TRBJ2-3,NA,CATHQFAGSRGTDTQYF,TGTGCCACCCATCAGTTCGCAGGGTCTAGGGGGACAGATACGCAGTATTTT
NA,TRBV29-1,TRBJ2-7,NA,CSVADRFSYEQYF,TGCAGCGTTGCTGACAGGTTCTCCTACGAGCAGTACTTC
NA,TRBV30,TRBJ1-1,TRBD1,CACPRTGAMNTEAFF,TGTGCCTGTCCCCGGACAGGGGCCATGAACACTGAAGCTTTCTTT
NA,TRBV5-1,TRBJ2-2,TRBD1,CASRDPGQGNTGELFF,TGCGCCAGCAGAGATCCGGGACAGGGGAATACCGGGGAGCTGTTTTTT
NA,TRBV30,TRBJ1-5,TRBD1,CAWSEQGTNNQPQHF,TGTGCCTGGAGTGAACAGGGGACAAACAATCAGCCCCAGCATTTT